A selection of T cell receptor beta chains follows, all from one sample in a study of blood T cells in healthy people across ages. TCRdb fed the 5' RACE reads into MiXCR, producing one record per CDR3 protein. The data contain some 1.8 million distinct CDR3 sequences, roughly two fifths of them singletons. The sample consisted of blood. The receptors here all came from a human donor in good health. The CDR3 runs from the conserved cysteine through the conserved F or W.

v_call	j_call	cdr3_aa
TRBV15	TRBJ1-1	CATSNTANTEAFF
TRBV29-1	TRBJ2-3	CSVPGGDAQYF
TRBV10-3	TRBJ1-3	CAISVKGRALYGNTIYF
TRBV12-3/TRBV12-4	TRBJ1-2	CASSIGFDYGYTF
TRBV12-3/TRBV12-4	TRBJ2-1	CASSLAGTGNNEQFF
TRBV2	TRBJ2-1	CASTFVAGGDEQFF
TRBV12-5	TRBJ1-5	CASGDSWLRQPQHF
TRBV2	TRBJ1-2	CASTIISGGEYGYTF
TRBV7-2	TRBJ1-2	CASSPAVRGGYTF
TRBV28	TRBJ2-7	CASNRDLVGYEQYF
TRBV7-3	TRBJ2-7	CASSQGAAREQYF
TRBV15	TRBJ2-3	CATSTRTGTGTDTQYF
TRBV20-1	TRBJ1-6	CSARAPNSPLHF
TRBV6-5	TRBJ1-2	CASSGDRVDGYTF
TRBV6-5	TRBJ2-3	CASSWSGATDTQYF
TRBV7-2	TRBJ1-2	CANSPQDRDYGYTF
TRBV29-1	TRBJ1-2	CRAGPEGYGYTF
TRBV13	TRBJ2-7	CASSGRGAIEQYF
TRBV7-2	TRBJ2-1	CASSLPQTSGGEQFF
TRBV15	TRBJ1-2	CATREGQGFPYGYTF
TRBV10-3	TRBJ1-4	CAISLSGDEKLFF
TRBV4-3	TRBJ1-2	CASSQSLRDSYGYTF
TRBV6-1	TRBJ2-1	CASSRPGTGVNFRNEQFF
TRBV29-1	TRBJ2-1	CSVGVQGEGNEQFF
TRBV20-1	TRBJ1-1	CSARDLKQSNTEAFF
TRBV4-1	TRBJ2-7	CASSQGGGLYEQYF